Shown below are 15 T cell receptor beta chains from a single sample sequenced in a study of Graves' ophthalmopathy and Graves' hyperthyroidism. Researchers took RNA transcripts and amplified TCR beta CDR3 regions from them. Second-round multiplex PCR came after a first-round RT-PCR that employed HTBI primers. TCRdb re-called the multiplex PCR reads through MiXCR, storing one row per CDR3 protein. This table holds 500,000 to 600,000 distinct CDR3 sequences, 39% found once. The sequenced material came from peripheral blood or thyroid tissue (not recorded which). The source of these receptors is an adult man with Graves' hyperthyroidism.

This clonotype was observed at least ten times. The CDR3 DNA sequence: TGTGCCAGCAGCTTAGCAGCCGGATATGGCTACACCTTC. Its protein product is CASSLAAGYGYTF. V gene TRBV11-2 combines with J gene TRBJ1-2; no clear D gene. CDR3 size: 13 residues. Germline CDR1 reads SGHAT; CDR2 reads FQNNGV. V lost 1 base, J lost 5 bases, and 8 bases lay in between.

This clonotype was counted many times. The rearrangement uses TRBV3-1 and TRBJ2-2; unclear D gene. CDR3 length equals 14 residues. With 2 bases removed from V and 0 bases from J, the gap between germline ends came to 4 bases. Germline V lookup: CDR1 LGHDT, CDR2 YNNKEL (reference sequence). The DNA of the CDR3 is TGTGCCAGCAGCCAAATCGCGAACACCGGGGAGCTGTTTTTT. Its translation is CASSQIANTGELFF.

The chain links TRBV18 to TRBJ2-5, with no clear D. The CDR3 runs to 17 residues. Trimming stripped 3 bases from V and 0 bases from J, with 17 bases between. In germline, CDR1 is KGHSH, CDR2 LQKENI. CDR3 sequence reads: CASSPSGDLTHQETQYF. The CDR3 coding sequence is TGTGCCAGCTCACCTTCGGGTGACTTGACACACCAAGAGACCCAGTACTTC.

The chain employs TRBV18 and TRBJ2-5; D is perhaps TRBD2 (5 bases). Germline assignment: CDR1 KGHSH and CDR2 LQKENI. The CDR3 is 14 amino acids. V was clipped by 3 bases and J by 1 base, with 9 bases between them. The CDR3 bases are TGTGCCAGCTCACCGGGCACTAGCCAAGAGACCCAGTACTTC. Protein product: CASSPGTSQETQYF.

As concerns this clonotype: The CDR3 does not end in the conserved phenylalanine or tryptophan, so this is likely a read error. This chain uses TRBV7-7 with TRBJ2-2, with D tentatively TRBD1 (5 bases). Germline V gene data show CDR1 as SSHAT and CDR2 as FNYEAQ (reference sequence). The CDR3 consists of 15 residues. The CDR3 loop is CASSLGETNTGELFL. CDR3 sequence (DNA): TGTGCTAGCAGCTTAGGGGAAACAAACACCGGGGAGCTGTTTCTT.

This clonotype was seen many times. The J gene is TRBJ1-1, the V gene TRBV7-2; tentative D call: TRBD1 (5 bases). Trimming stripped 6 bases from V and 5 bases from J, with 13 bases between. This CDR3 region has 13 residues. The V gene's germline CDR1 is SGHTA and CDR2 FQGNSA. CDR3 nucleotide sequence: TGTGCCAGCAGTCTCCGCAGGGAGACTGAAGCTTTCTTT. Translating gives CASSLRRETEAFF.

This clonotype was seen at least ten times. The rearrangement uses TRBV9 and TRBJ1-3; D is possibly TRBD1 (6 bases). In germline, CDR1 is SGDLS, CDR2 YYNGEE. V lost 1 base to trimming and J lost 1 base, with 6 bases between them. This CDR3 spans 14 amino acids. The chain's CDR3 is CASSVTGSGNTIYF. DNA of the CDR3: TGTGCCAGCAGCGTAACAGGGTCTGGAAACACCATATATTTT. The variable domain in full, with the rest retrieved from reference TRBV9 and TRBJ1-3, is DSGVTQTPKHLITATGQRVTLRCSPRSGDLSVYWYQQSLDQGLQFLIQYYNGEERAKGNILERFSAQQFPDLHSELNLSSLELGDSALYFCASSVTGSGNTIYFGEGSWLTVV.

The V call is TRBV24-1, the J call TRBJ2-1; 8 bases fit TRBD2. This CDR3 is built from 14 residues. Trimming removed 9 bases from V and 5 bases from J; junction bases left unmatched: 8. Germline V CDR1 and CDR2: KGHDR, SFDVKD. The CDR3 spells CATAPRTSNNEQFF. Here the CDR3 DNA reads TGTGCCACCGCCCCCCGGACTAGCAACAATGAGCAGTTCTTC.

The rearrangement joins TRBV20-1 to TRBJ2-3, with a weak D call TRBD2 (5 bases). CDR1 is DFQATT, CDR2 SNEGSKA, per germline (reference sequence). V dropped 4 bases and J dropped 1 base, with 12 bases sitting between them. The CDR3 has 14 residues. The chain's CDR3 is CSATLSSGTDTQYF. CDR3 coding DNA: TGCAGTGCTACCCTTAGTAGCGGCACAGATACGCAGTATTTT.

V is TRBV9 and J is TRBJ1-3; D ambiguous. Trimming left V 4 bases short and J 2 bases short, with 13 bases between. CDR1 is SGDLS, CDR2 YYNGEE, per germline. The CDR3 is made up of 15 amino acids. DNA for the CDR3: TGTGCCAGCAGCCTATCCCCGTTCCCTGGAAACACCATATATTTT. It encodes CASSLSPFPGNTIYF.

This chain links TRBV5-6 with TRBJ1-2; unclear D gene. Trimming stripped 0 bases from V and 3 bases from J, with 9 bases between. The CDR3 extends over 14 amino acids. CDR1 and CDR2 from the germline V gene are SGHDT and YYEEEE. CDR3 DNA: TGTGCCAGCAGCTTGGGGGATTCGGACTATGGCTACACCTTC. This gives the protein CASSLGDSDYGYTF.

A note on this clonotype: A much larger clone lies one base from this, so it may be a read error. The conserved final phenylalanine or tryptophan is absent from the CDR3, which likely points to a read error. The rearrangement links TRBV4-3 to TRBJ2-7; D perhaps matches TRBD1 (6 bases). The CDR3 loop spans 16 amino acids. The V and J ends lost 1 base and 2 bases respectively, with 15 bases between them. Germline V CDR1 and CDR2: LGHNA, YSLEER. The CDR3 coding sequence is TGCGCCAGCAGCCAAGCAGGGGTGAACTTCACCTACGAGCAGTACCTC. Protein product: CASSQAGVNFTYEQYL.

Many counts were recorded for this clonotype. This chain links TRBV6-5 with TRBJ2-7; D is undetermined. Germline CDR1 and CDR2: MNHEY and SVGAGI. The V gene lost 6 bases and the J gene lost 3 bases, with 15 bases spanning the gap. The CDR3 extends over 14 amino acids. The CDR3 loop is CASSPYLGDYEQYF. In DNA form, the CDR3 reads TGTGCCAGCAGCCCCTACCTTGGTGACTACGAGCAGTACTTC.

This clonotype was counted ten times or more. The genes are TRBV4-1 and TRBJ1-5, with a weak D call TRBD1 (5 bases). V lost 0 bases to trimming and J lost 8 bases, with 11 bases between them. The germline V gene has CDR1 MGHRA and CDR2 YSYEKL. The CDR3 is 14 residues long. For the CDR3, the DNA is TGCGCCAGCAGCCAAGATGGGGGTTGGGAGCCCCAGCATTTT. This translates into CASSQDGGWEPQHF.

The chain carries TRBV10-3 and TRBJ1-6; 7 bases are shared with TRBD1. The CDR3 totals 14 residues. CDR1 is ENHRY and CDR2 is SYGVKD in the germline V gene. Trimming at V came to 4 bases and at J to 7 bases, leaving 4 bases not matched to a gene. The CDR3, as DNA: TGTGCCATCAGTGGGCCGGGACAGAATTCACCCCTCCACTTT. Its protein product is CAISGPGQNSPLHF.